Given below is one T cell receptor beta chain in context. The antigen is undetermined. The template for TCR beta VDJ and CDR3 sequence profiling was genomic DNA. From the reads, TCRdb called clonotypes with MiXCR, one entry per CDR3 protein. This table holds roughly 180,000 distinct CDR3 sequences, around 63% found once. Before being chosen for sequencing, patients had shown CD8+CD57+ cell expansion by flow cytometry. By the time of blood sampling, patients had still received no therapy. Germline values: CDR1 MNHNS, CDR2 SASEGT. The V segment lost 6 bases and the J segment 5 bases; nucleotides outside the gene matches: 6. The CDR3 length is 14 residues. The data were taken from a study of CD8+CD57+ T cells in acquired aplastic anemia. Study as a whole: Sorted CD4+ and CD8+ cells gave a mean 3.2 ug DNA, range 0.2 to 27.4 ug.

Study-wide results and caveats: Patients shared 25 to 30 CD8+ CDR3 sequences with controls. CD8+ Simpson's diversity showed no significant patient-control difference.

The sample taken for sequencing was sorted CD4+, CD8+, or CD8+CD57+ T cells (not recorded which) from PBMCs. This clonotype was obtained from a human donor with aplastic anemia. The V call is TRBV6-1, the J call TRBJ2-7; 11 bases agree with TRBD1. CDR3 loop: CASRGQGETDEQYF. DNA for the CDR3: TGTGCCAGCAGGGGACAGGGGGAAACGGACGAGCAGTACTTC.